This TCR beta chain was documented in a study of cytomegalovirus exposure and HLA in healthy donors. Study-wide results and limits: In a later analysis, a missense DCLRE1C variant was linked to TCR beta V- and J-gene trimming.

13 Jbeta primers and 60 Vbeta primers were used for the PCR. Sequencing was performed with immunoSEQ multiplex PCR; in TCRdb, only in-frame clones are kept and a portion is missing. The sample holds under 200,000 clones; around 77% are singletons and the top ten take 2% to 2.5%. To note about this clone: Its antigen is not known.

The sample was PBMCs. This sequence originates from a man in his 60s in good health and CMV-seronegative.

The CDR3 coding sequence is TGTGCCAGCAGTAGCCAGGGGGTGGGAGAGACCCAGTACTTC. Amino acids: CASSSQGVGETQYF. V is TRBV6-1 and J is TRBJ2-5, with 7 positions matching TRBD1. Trimming took 5 bases from V and 4 from J; bases not matched to a gene: 7. Germline V gene data show CDR1 as MNHNS and CDR2 as SASEGT. The CDR3 covers 14 residues.